The 17 T cell receptor beta chains below come from one sample, sequenced in a study of CD8+ T cells in alopecia areata. RNA was isolated and reverse transcribed to cDNA, the sequencing template. The method was immunoSEQ multiplex PCR; TCRdb's version includes in-frame clones alone and lacks a portion of them. The sample holds hundreds of thousands of clones; 58% are singletons and the top ten take approximately 1.7%. Treatment defined: oral pan-JAK inhibitor, 5-10 mg twice daily. This sample comprised CD4+ T cells sorted from blood, obtained at week 24, from a patient treated with tofacitinib. These receptors came from a human donor with alopecia areata.

The chain has TRBV30 and TRBJ1-5, with D perhaps matching TRBD1 (6 bases). Germline CDR1 GTSNPN, CDR2 SVGIG (reference sequence). Trimming removed 3 bases at V and 0 bases at J, with 15 bases between. This CDR3 contains 16 residues. CDR3 loop: CAWRHGGTTSNQPQHF. CDR3 DNA: TGTGCCTGGAGGCACGGCGGGACAACTAGCAATCAGCCCCAGCATTTT. Complete variable domain (other parts from reference TRBV30 and TRBJ1-5): SQTIHQWPATLVQPVGSPLSLECTVEGTSNPNLYWYRQAAGRGLQLLFYSVGIGQISSEVPQNLSASRPQDRQFILSSKKLLLSDSGFYLCAWRHGGTTSNQPQHFGDGTRLSIL.

V usage is TRBV5-6 and J usage is TRBJ2-1; D possibly corresponds to TRBD1 (6 bases). V lost 3 bases to trimming and J lost 12 bases, with 13 bases between them. Germline V gene lookup returns CDR1 SGHDT and CDR2 YYEEEE. The CDR3 runs 12 residues. The DNA of the CDR3 is TGTGCCAGCAGCTACCGGGACAATCGGCAGTTCTTC. Amino acids: CASSYRDNRQFF. Looking up the rest from reference TRBV5-6 and TRBJ2-1 gives the full variable domain: DAGVTQSPTHLIKTRGQQVTLRCSPKSGHDTVSWYQQALGQGPQFIFQYYEEEERQRGNFPDRFSGHQFPNYSSELNVNALLLGDSALYLCASSYRDNRQFFGPGTRLTVL.

This rearrangement joins TRBV30 to TRBJ2-1, with 7 bases matching TRBD1. Germline V gene data show CDR1 as GTSNPN and CDR2 as SVGIG (reference sequence). The J segment lost 8 bases and the V segment lost 8 bases, leaving 9 bases of the junction unmatched. CDR3 length: 12 residues. The CDR3 protein is CATRQGFDEQFF. CDR3 DNA: TGTGCCACGAGACAGGGTTTCGATGAGCAGTTCTTC.

The chain couples TRBV5-1 to TRBJ1-1, with a weak D call TRBD1 (6 bases). Trimming pared 2 bases from V and 1 base from J, leaving 9 bases between. Germline CDR1 is SGHRS and CDR2 is YFSETQ. The CDR3 sequence is 14 residues long. CDR3 protein: CASSFSGENTEAFF. CDR3 DNA: TGCGCCAGCAGCTTCTCAGGGGAGAACACTGAAGCTTTCTTT.

The CDR3 nucleotides read TGTGCCAGCAGCTTAGAACAGGGGCTAGCCACTGAAGCTTTCTTT. This codes for CASSLEQGLATEAFF. The gene calls are TRBV7-9 and TRBJ1-1, with TRBD1 identical over 7 bases. Germline V CDR1 and CDR2: SEHNR, FQNEAQ (reference sequence). V shed 1 base, J shed 4 bases, and the junction held 6 bases outside the gene matches. CDR3 length: 15 amino acids.

V and J are TRBV28 and TRBJ1-5, with 7 bases lining up with TRBD1. Germline V lookup: CDR1 MDHEN, CDR2 SYDVKM. The junction had 9 bases not matched to a gene; V was cut back by 10 bases and J by 3 bases. This CDR3 is built from 14 residues. The DNA of the CDR3 is TGTGCCACCGTAAGAGGGGGCTTCAATCAGCCCCAGCATTTT. This encodes CATVRGGFNQPQHF. Supplemented by reference TRBV28 and TRBJ1-5, the full variable domain reads DVKVTQSSRYLVKRTGEKVFLECVQDMDHENMFWYRQDPGLGLRLIYFSYDVKMKEKGDIPEGYSVSREKKERFSLILESASTNQTSMYLCATVRGGFNQPQHFGDGTRLSIL.

This clone was observed once. The chain couples TRBV28 to TRBJ2-4; no clear D. This CDR3 is 16 amino acids long. V was shortened by 6 bases and J by 1 base, with 16 bases between the two germline ends. The V gene's germline CDR1 is MDHEN and CDR2 SYDVKM. CDR3 residues: CASSTTGLGAKNIQYF. As DNA, the CDR3 is TGTGCCAGCAGCACGACGGGCCTCGGGGCCAAAAACATTCAGTACTTC.

The gene calls are TRBV9 and TRBJ2-7; D remains ambiguous. Germline assignment: CDR1 SGDLS and CDR2 YYNGEE. The CDR3 spans 14 residues. V gave up 3 bases and J gave up 1 base, with 11 bases separating them. The CDR3 bases are TGTGCCAGCAGCGCCCGTCCCGATTCCTACGAGCAGTACTTC. This encodes CASSARPDSYEQYF.

The chain joins TRBV4-3 to TRBJ1-1; 8 bases match TRBD1. Losses at the gene ends were 4 bases for V and 3 bases for J; bases not matched to a gene: 7. The CDR3 loop spans 15 amino acids. From germline, CDR1 is LGHNA and CDR2 YSLEER. CDR3 in DNA: TGCGCCAGCAGCCCGGGACAGGAAACTCACACTGAAGCTTTCTTT. Its protein product is CASSPGQETHTEAFF.

V gene TRBV28 combines with J gene TRBJ1-2; D not resolved. Germline V gene sequence: CDR1 MDHEN, CDR2 SYDVKM. The CDR3 loop spans 12 amino acids. Trimming removed 2 bases at V and 8 bases at J, with 9 bases between. The CDR3 loop reads CASSLGAGGYTF. Here the CDR3 DNA reads TGTGCCAGCAGTTTAGGCGCAGGAGGCTACACCTTC.

The rearrangement joins TRBV7-2 to TRBJ2-5, with 9 positions matching TRBD1. The CDR3 has 16 residues. The V gene's germline CDR1 is SGHTA and CDR2 FQGNSA. Trimming cost V 4 bases and J 2 bases; bases outside gene matches: 8. The CDR3 sequence is CASSSPGTGPQETQYF. CDR3 sequence (DNA): TGTGCCAGCAGCTCCCCCGGGACAGGGCCGCAAGAGACCCAGTACTTC.

The gene calls are TRBV23-1 and TRBJ1-1; D perhaps matches TRBD1 (5 bases). TRBV23-1 is flagged as an ORF with uncertain function. Trimming took 0 bases from V and 0 from J, leaving 17 bases between them. The CDR3 loop spans 18 amino acids. The CDR3 coding sequence is TGCGCCAGCAGTCAATCAGGTCCGGCAGGGACCTTGAACACTGAAGCTTTCTTT. As protein: CASSQSGPAGTLNTEAFF.

The J gene is TRBJ1-5, the V gene TRBV27, with D maybe TRBD1 (5 bases). Trimming removed 10 bases at V and 0 bases at J, with 22 bases between. The CDR3 length is 17 residues. The germline CDR1 and CDR2 sequences are MNHEY and SMNVEV (reference sequence). This CDR3 is CATIQGTGHYSNQPQHF. The CDR3 nucleotides are TGTGCCACCATTCAAGGGACCGGGCATTATAGCAATCAGCCCCAGCATTTT.

This clone was found a few times. V and J are TRBV27 and TRBJ2-7; D is undetermined. Per germline, CDR1 MNHEY and CDR2 SMNVEV (reference sequence). The V end was cut by 2 bases, the J end by 7 bases, with 15 bases between. The CDR3 spans 14 residues. The chain's CDR3 is CASSLTAGSWEQYF. The CDR3 nucleotides are TGTGCCAGCAGTTTAACGGCAGGCAGTTGGGAGCAGTACTTC.

V and J are TRBV5-6 and TRBJ2-5; D not certain. V was shortened by 10 bases and J by 5 bases, with 15 bases between the two germline ends. There are 12 residues in the CDR3. Germline V gene data show CDR1 as SGHDT and CDR2 as YYEEEE. The CDR3 sequence is CAGSSLGETQYF. Written as DNA, the CDR3 is TGTGCCGGTTCATCTTTGGGGGAGACCCAGTACTTC.

This clone was seen a few times. The V and J genes are TRBV21-1 and TRBJ1-1. TRBV21-1 is described as a pseudogene. The CDR3 length is 14 residues. This chain's CDR3 is CASSNPGVGAEAFF. The CDR3, as DNA: TGTGCCAGCAGCAACCCGGGGGTCGGGGCTGAAGCTTTCTTT.

This clone has a handful of counts. The chain employs TRBV7-2 and TRBJ2-7, with TRBD2 matching 12 bases. The CDR3 runs 14 residues. Trimming cost V 5 bases and J 4 bases; bases outside gene matches: 3. CDR1 is SGHTA, CDR2 FQGNSA, per germline. The CDR3 here is CASSRTSGVYEQYF. The CDR3 DNA is TGTGCCAGCAGCCGGACTAGCGGGGTATACGAGCAGTACTTC.